One sample yielded the 27 T cell receptor beta chains listed below, sequenced in a study of blood T cell repertoires in COVID-19. Repertoires were generated with immunoSEQ multiplex PCR, while TCRdb's copy carries only in-frame clones and drops some. This table has under 150,000 clones, around 84% appearing once. What was sequenced was peripheral blood. The receptors originated from a woman aged 40 to 49 with acute or convalescent COVID-19.

This sequence joins TRBV6-2 or TRBV6-3 and TRBJ1-2; tentatively, D is TRBD1 (6 bases). CDR3 length equals 14 residues. V lost 1 base and J lost 4, with 10 bases in between. Germline V gene sequence: CDR1 MNHEY, CDR2 SVGEGT. The CDR3 nucleotides read TGTGCCAGCAGTTACTTGGGACAAAGCTATGGCTACACCTTC. As protein: CASSYLGQSYGYTF.

The rearrangement links TRBV12-3 or TRBV12-4 to TRBJ2-7; weak D call: TRBD1 (6 bases). This CDR3 spans 13 amino acids. V was shortened by 4 bases and J by 1 base, with 8 bases between the two germline ends. CDR3 region: CASSWDTSYEQYF. In DNA form, the CDR3 reads TGTGCCAGCAGTTGGGACACTTCCTACGAGCAGTACTTC.

The V and J genes are TRBV6-1 and TRBJ1-6; a weak D match, TRBD1 (6 bases). Germline-derived CDR1 and CDR2 are MNHNS and SASEGT. CDR3 length: 16 residues. Trimming removed 1 base from V and 9 bases from J, with 16 bases in between. CDR3 protein: CASSEVHPEGGSPLHF. The CDR3 nucleotides read TGTGCCAGCAGTGAAGTCCACCCCGAAGGGGGTTCACCCCTCCACTTT.

J is TRBJ2-7 and V is TRBV12-1; the D call of TRBD1 is as the table states it, not checked on the DNA. TRBV12-1 represents a pseudogene. The CDR3 contains 19 residues. The CDR3: CASSFDRRGQGGLIHEQYF. DNA for the CDR3: TGTGCCAGCAGCTTTGATCGGCGGGGACAGGGTGGTCTTATCCACGAGCAGTACTTC.

This clone has only one observation. This chain joins TRBV3-1 (or the pseudogene TRBV3-2) and TRBJ2-2; TRBD2 is a possible D gene (6 bases). CDR3 length: 15 residues. Germline loops: CDR1 LGHDT, CDR2 YNNKEL (reference sequence). V gave up 0 bases and J gave up 7 bases, with 12 bases separating them. Here the CDR3 reads CASSQDRAAGGELFF. CDR3 nucleotide sequence: TGTGCCAGCAGCCAAGATCGGGCAGCGGGCGGGGAGCTGTTTTTT.

The J gene is TRBJ1-2, the V gene TRBV28; 7 bases match TRBD1. Trimming cost V 5 bases and J 1 base; bases outside gene matches: 4. The CDR3 runs to 14 residues. Per germline, CDR1 MDHEN and CDR2 SYDVKM. The CDR3 nucleotides are TGTGCCAGCAGTCTGGGACAGAGTAACTATGGCTACACCTTC. Protein product: CASSLGQSNYGYTF.

CDR3 sequence: CATSRDVAGSVTIYF. The CDR3 DNA sequence: TGTGCCACCAGCAGAGACGTGGCAGGGTCGGTCACCATATATTTT. The chain couples TRBV15 to TRBJ1-3; possibly TRBD1 for D (5 bases). Trimming shortened V by 0 bases and J by 9 bases, and 15 bases separated the two germline ends. CDR1 is LNHNV, CDR2 YYDKDF, per germline (reference sequence). The CDR3 runs 15 residues.

This CDR3 reads CASSWVAGGLQETQYF. The CDR3 DNA sequence: TGTGCCAGCAGCTGGGTAGCGGGGGGACTTCAAGAGACCCAGTACTTC. The genes are TRBV5-4 and TRBJ2-5, with 10 bases aligning to TRBD2. The CDR3 runs to 16 residues. V shed 3 bases, J shed 2 bases, and the junction held 7 bases outside the gene matches. Germline V lookup: CDR1 SGHNT, CDR2 YYREEE (reference sequence).

The chain has TRBV6-6 and TRBJ1-3, with D hard to call. The V and J ends lost 5 bases and 4 bases respectively, with 15 bases between them. The CDR3 runs to 15 residues. Germline CDR1 is MNHNY and CDR2 is SVGAGI (reference sequence). The CDR3 DNA sequence: TGTGCCAGCAGTCTAACGGAGGTTGCGGGAAACACCATATATTTT. Residues: CASSLTEVAGNTIYF.

Worth noting for this clone: The junction differs from germline at one of its ends, possibly a read error. This sequence joins TRBV7-9 and TRBJ1-2; a weak D match, TRBD1 (6 bases). CDR1 is SEHNR, CDR2 FQNEAQ, per germline (reference sequence). There are 14 residues in the CDR3. CDR3 region: CASSLERGHLNRAF. DNA for the CDR3: TGTGCCAGCAGCTTAGAAAGGGGACACCTGAATCGAGCCTTC.

The genes are TRBV19 and TRBJ1-2; 9 bases agree with TRBD1. The CDR3 length is 14 residues. In germline, CDR1 is LNHDA, CDR2 SQIVND (reference sequence). After removal of 7 bases from V and 3 bases from J, the junction contained 6 bases not matched to a gene. The CDR3 protein is CASIGWDRDYGYTF. DNA for the CDR3: TGTGCCAGTATTGGTTGGGACAGGGACTATGGCTACACCTTC.

The chain combines TRBV6-2 or TRBV6-3 with TRBJ2-7; maybe TRBD1 (7 bases). Germline-derived CDR1 and CDR2 are MNHEY and SVGEGT. Trimming took 6 bases from V and 2 from J, leaving 17 bases between them. The CDR3 consists of 15 residues. This chain's CDR3 is CASSTPRDRAYEQYF. The CDR3, as DNA: TGTGCCAGCAGCACCCCGCGGGACAGAGCCTACGAGCAGTACTTC.

The chain has TRBV13 and TRBJ1-4; 7 positions match TRBD1. Germline loops: CDR1 PRHDT, CDR2 FYEKMQ (reference sequence). Trimming took 5 bases from V and 0 from J; bases not matched to a gene: 12. The CDR3 runs 18 residues. The CDR3 protein is CASSGEDRDVTTNEKLFF. CDR3 coding DNA: TGTGCCAGCAGCGGAGAAGACAGGGATGTAACAACTAATGAAAAACTGTTTTTT.

The gene calls are TRBV9 and TRBJ1-4, with 8 bases fitting TRBD1. The CDR3 length is 17 residues. The V segment lost 3 bases and the J segment 0 bases; nucleotides outside the gene matches: 7. Germline loops: CDR1 SGDLS, CDR2 YYNGEE. The CDR3 coding sequence is TGTGCCAGCAGCGCCGGGACAGGTCATGCAACTAATGAAAAACTGTTTTTT. This gives the protein CASSAGTGHATNEKLFF.

The chain combines TRBV7-2 with TRBJ2-7; 8 bases are a match to TRBD1. The CDR3 sequence is 14 residues long. CDR1 SGHTA and CDR2 FQGNSA come from the germline V gene. The V segment lost 8 bases and the J segment 2 bases; nucleotides outside the gene matches: 8. CDR3 DNA: TGTGCCAGCGCCAACAGGGGGGAGGCCTACGAGCAGTACTTC. Protein: CASANRGEAYEQYF.

The gene calls are TRBV4-1 and TRBJ1-2; D might be TRBD1 (6 bases). Germline V gives CDR1 MGHRA, CDR2 YSYEKL. V gave up 4 bases and J gave up 4 bases, with 16 bases separating them. This CDR3 has 15 amino acids. The CDR3 here is CASSPREGGAYGYTF. The CDR3, as DNA: TGCGCCAGCAGCCCCCGGGAGGGGGGGGCCTATGGCTACACCTTC.

The chain employs TRBV5-1 and TRBJ1-2; tentatively, D is TRBD1 (6 bases). CDR3 length: 13 amino acids. Trimming pared 0 bases from V and 8 bases from J, leaving 11 bases between. Germline V gene sequence: CDR1 SGHRS, CDR2 YFSETQ. This CDR3 is CASSLAGQKGYTF. The CDR3 region has the DNA TGCGCCAGCAGCTTGGCCGGACAGAAAGGCTACACCTTC.

This clone is a singleton in its sample. V gene TRBV27 combines with J gene TRBJ2-7, with a weak D call TRBD1 (7 bases). The CDR3 has 13 residues. V dropped 8 bases and J dropped 4 bases, with 15 bases sitting between them. The germline V gene has CDR1 MNHEY and CDR2 SMNVEV (reference sequence). The CDR3 reads CASGRTGSYEQYF. The CDR3 coding sequence is TGTGCCAGCGGGAGGACAGGTAGTTACGAGCAGTACTTC.

V and J are TRBV11-2 and TRBJ1-2; D ambiguous. Germline V CDR1 and CDR2: SGHAT, FQNNGV. The CDR3 contains 15 residues. V lost 0 bases to trimming and J lost 4 bases, with 12 bases between them. CDR3: CASSLEEAGSYGYTF. The CDR3 region has the DNA TGTGCCAGCAGCTTAGAAGAAGCTGGGAGCTATGGCTACACCTTC.

The chain combines TRBV18 with TRBJ1-2; 10 nucleotides line up with TRBD1. Germline V gene sequence: CDR1 KGHSH, CDR2 LQKENI. The CDR3 has 17 residues. V lost 4 bases to trimming and J lost 1 base; unmatched junction nucleotides: 9. The CDR3 DNA follows: TGTGCCAGCTCACGCCGGGACAGGGGAATCGGTAACTATGGCTACACCTTC. It translates to CASSRRDRGIGNYGYTF. Combining the CDR3 with reference TRBV18 and TRBJ1-2 gives the whole variable domain NAGVMQNPRHLVRRRGQEARLRCSPMKGHSHVYWYRQLPEEGLKFMVYLQKENIIDESGMPKERFSAEFPKEGPSILRIQQVVRGDSAAYFCASSRRDRGIGNYGYTFGSGTRLTVV.

V and J are TRBV19 and TRBJ1-6, with 9 bases aligning to TRBD1. This CDR3 has 20 residues. The ends lost 5 bases at V and 9 bases at J; junction bases unmatched: 23. CDR1 is LNHDA and CDR2 is SQIVND in the germline V gene (reference sequence). CDR3 residues: CASSLNTPGQGSAYGSPLHF. The CDR3 DNA sequence: TGTGCCAGTAGTCTCAATACCCCGGGACAGGGAAGCGCCTATGGTTCACCCCTCCACTTT.

The chain combines TRBV4-2 with TRBJ1-2; possibly TRBD1 for D (6 bases). The CDR3 runs to 15 residues. V was cut by 0 bases and J by 2 bases, with 10 bases left in between. Germline assignment: CDR1 LGHNA and CDR2 YNFKEQ. The CDR3 sequence: CASSQEAGANYGYTF. DNA of the CDR3: TGTGCCAGCAGCCAAGAAGCAGGGGCAAACTATGGCTACACCTTC.

The chain carries TRBV30 and TRBJ1-2; D perhaps matches TRBD1 (5 bases). CDR1 is GTSNPN, CDR2 SVGIG, per germline (reference sequence). The CDR3 runs 14 residues. Trimming shortened V by 3 bases and J by 6 bases, and 17 bases separated the two germline ends. CDR3 nucleotide sequence: TGTGCCTGGAGAACCCTAAGGTCGGGGGATGGCTACACCTTC. Protein sequence: CAWRTLRSGDGYTF.

The chain has TRBV4-1 and TRBJ2-7; 10 bases map to TRBD2. J gave up 0 bases and V 5 bases, and 10 bases lay outside the gene matches. The CDR3 contains 17 residues. Germline V gene data show CDR1 as MGHRA and CDR2 as YSYEKL. As DNA, the CDR3 is TGCGCCAGCAGCTATAGGCCATTAGCGGGAGGCTCCTACGAGCAGTACTTC. Translation gives CASSYRPLAGGSYEQYF.

This clone turned up a few times. The chain couples TRBV14 to TRBJ1-6; D gene unclear. The CDR3 covers 15 residues. Trimming removed 2 bases from V and 0 bases from J, with 5 bases in between. Germline CDR1 and CDR2: SGHDN and FVKESK. The CDR3 bases are TGTGCCAGCAGCCAACTTTCCTCCTATAATTCACCCCTCCACTTT. This encodes CASSQLSSYNSPLHF.

This clone was counted only a few times. The J gene is TRBJ1-4, the V gene TRBV30; 9 positions match TRBD1. This CDR3 is 13 amino acids long. The germline V gene encodes CDR1 GTSNPN and CDR2 SVGIG (reference sequence). Trimming removed 1 base from V and 7 bases from J; junction bases left unmatched: 1. CDR3 nucleotides: TGTGCCTGGAGTGACAGGGGGCTTGAAAAACTGTTTTTT. Protein: CAWSDRGLEKLFF.

The chain carries TRBV10-1 and TRBJ1-2, with 10 bases matching TRBD1. The CDR3 loop spans 15 amino acids. Germline CDR1 reads WNHNN; CDR2 reads SYGVQD (reference sequence). J was trimmed by 3 bases and V by 6 bases; bases with no gene match: 7. DNA of the CDR3: TGCGCCAGCAGATCAGACAGGGGGCGCTACTATGGCTACACCTTC. Residues: CASRSDRGRYYGYTF.